This T cell receptor beta chain was recovered during a study of blood T cell repertoires in COVID-19. The wider study: Sample material is recorded as cDNA or gDNA derived from T cells, B-cell-depleted T cells, or PBMCs.

CDR3 length equals 17 residues. Germline CDR1 reads SGHDN; CDR2 reads FVKESK. The J segment lost 7 bases and the V segment lost 2 bases, leaving 11 bases of the junction unmatched. One Seattle source followed patients from active infection through their disease course. The repertoire was sequenced with immunoSEQ multiplex PCR; TCRdb's copy has only in-frame clones and lacks some. The sample contains roughly 300,000 clones, 89% of which appear only once. V usage is TRBV14 and J usage is TRBJ2-2, with TRBD2 matching over 9 bases. The sample was peripheral blood. The receptor was derived from a woman in her 30s with COVID-19, enrolled during active disease. CDR3 residues: CASSQTAGLARIGELFF. The DNA of the CDR3 is TGTGCCAGCAGCCAAACCGCAGGACTAGCGAGGATCGGGGAGCTGTTTTTT.